A single sample gave rise to the 31 T cell receptor beta chains below, sequenced in a study of shared clonotypes between healthy human individuals. Assay: immunoSEQ multiplex PCR; the TCRdb copy retains only in-frame clones and omits some. The sample has around 340,000 clones; more than 60% are singletons. What was sequenced was memory CD4+ T cells sorted from blood. The sample's subset: CD45RA-negative fraction. These receptors all come from a man younger than 45 in good health.

This chain links TRBV5-1 with TRBJ2-7; TRBD2 matches at 8 bases. The CDR3 sequence is 14 residues long. Unmatched junction bases numbered 7, after V lost 4 bases and J lost 4 bases. Germline CDR1 and CDR2: SGHRS and YFSETQ. CDR3 protein: CASSLLAGQYEQYF. CDR3 DNA sequence: TGCGCCAGCAGCCTGTTAGCGGGACAATACGAGCAGTACTTC.

This clone occurred a few times. This chain links TRBV7-3 with TRBJ1-3; D may be TRBD1 (6 bases). CDR1 and CDR2 from the germline V gene are SGHTA and FQGTGA. Trimming took 3 bases from V and 8 from J, leaving 11 bases between them. CDR3 length: 13 amino acids. The CDR3 here is CASSLTGGDTIYF. The CDR3 coding sequence is TGTGCCAGCAGCTTGACAGGAGGGGACACCATATATTTT.

The chain joins TRBV10-3 to TRBJ2-2, with D tentatively TRBD1 (6 bases). CDR3 length: 14 residues. Germline V gene data show CDR1 as ENHRY and CDR2 as SYGVKD. Trimming took off 10 bases at V and 2 bases at J, with 14 bases between the two ends. The CDR3 spells CATRTAINTGELFF. Written as DNA, the CDR3 is TGTGCCACCCGGACAGCGATAAACACCGGGGAGCTGTTTTTT.

V and J are TRBV7-7 and TRBJ1-1; D possibly corresponds to TRBD1 (5 bases). In germline, CDR1 is SSHAT, CDR2 FNYEAQ (reference sequence). This CDR3 comprises 14 residues. The germline V and J ends were trimmed by 2 bases and 8 bases, with 15 bases remaining between them. The DNA for the CDR3 is TGTGCCAGCAGCTTACTGGGTGGGGCGGAGGAAGCTTTCTTT. Its translation is CASSLLGGAEEAFF.

The chain carries TRBV4-1 and TRBJ1-2; no clear D. The germline CDR1 and CDR2 sequences are MGHRA and YSYEKL. Trimming removed 3 bases at V and 1 base at J, with 6 bases between. This CDR3 is 13 amino acids long. In DNA, the CDR3 is TGCGCCAGCAGCCACGGAGATAACTATGGCTACACCTTC. Amino acid sequence: CASSHGDNYGYTF.

V and J are TRBV5-6 and TRBJ2-7, with 7 bases aligning to TRBD2. V dropped 1 base and J dropped 7; count of bases not matched to a gene: 11. This CDR3 comprises 15 residues. CDR1 and CDR2 (germline): SGHDT, YYEEEE. The CDR3 reads CASSLNGAGYREQYF. The CDR3 DNA follows: TGTGCCAGCAGCTTGAATGGAGCGGGATATAGGGAGCAGTACTTC.

The CDR3 DNA sequence: TGTGCCAGCAGTTTGGAAGGGGGCGCGGTGACCCAGTACTTC. This gives the protein CASSLEGGAVTQYF. This chain connects TRBV27 to TRBJ2-5; 7 bases agree with TRBD1. This CDR3 spans 14 amino acids. Germline V gene lookup returns CDR1 MNHEY and CDR2 SMNVEV (reference sequence). V shed 3 bases and J 7 bases; nucleotides not matched to a gene: 8.

CDR3 in amino acids: CASSVGGGSTDTQYF. The CDR3 bases are TGTGCCAGCAGCGTAGGAGGGGGCAGCACAGATACGCAGTATTTT. The chain recombines TRBV9 with TRBJ2-3; the match to TRBD1 covers 7 bases. The germline V gene has CDR1 SGDLS and CDR2 YYNGEE. Trimming at V came to 0 bases and at J to 0 bases, leaving 1 base not matched to a gene. The CDR3 extends over 15 amino acids.

The CDR3 protein is CASSLTQDRGETQYF. The CDR3 region has the DNA TGTGCCAGCAGCTTGACCCAGGACAGGGGAGAGACCCAGTACTTC. The rearrangement joins TRBV5-6 to TRBJ2-5, with TRBD1 matching over 9 bases. CDR1 is SGHDT, CDR2 YYEEEE, per germline. Losses at the gene ends were 1 base for V and 4 bases for J; bases not matched to a gene: 5. The CDR3 consists of 15 residues.

J is TRBJ2-6 and V is TRBV5-1; perhaps TRBD1 as D (5 bases). Per the germline V gene, CDR1 is SGHRS and CDR2 is YFSETQ. The V gene lost 4 bases and the J gene lost 0 bases, with 14 bases spanning the gap. The CDR3 runs 17 residues. The CDR3 DNA follows: TGCGCCAGCAGCACGAGTACAGGTTACTCTGGGGCCAACGTCCTGACTTTC. Its translation is CASSTSTGYSGANVLTF.

This chain links TRBV9 with TRBJ2-4; D gene ambiguous. This CDR3 contains 16 residues. Germline V gene sequence: CDR1 SGDLS, CDR2 YYNGEE. V was clipped by 4 bases and J by 1 base, with 15 bases between them. The CDR3 bases are TGTGCCAGCAGCTTCGACGGTGATCTGGCCAAAAACATTCAGTACTTC. Translation gives CASSFDGDLAKNIQYF.

This clone was seen a handful of times. The chain links TRBV12-5 to TRBJ2-7; 8 bases line up with TRBD1. V lost 1 base and J lost 6; bases outside the gene matches: 14. This CDR3 spans 17 amino acids. Germline V lookup: CDR1 LGHNT, CDR2 FRNRAP. The CDR3 here is CASGLAELSGRGREQYF. CDR3 bases: TGTGCTAGTGGTTTGGCCGAACTGTCGGGCAGGGGGCGCGAGCAGTACTTC. The full variable domain, in which reference TRBV12-5 and TRBJ2-7 provide the parts outside the CDR3, is DARVTQTPRHKVTEMGQEVTMRCQPILGHNTVFWYRQTMMQGLELLAYFRNRAPLDDSGMPKDRFSAEMPDATLATLKIQPSEPRDSAVYFCASGLAELSGRGREQYFGPGTRLTVT.

This clone appeared once. The V gene is TRBV28, the J gene TRBJ2-5; no clear D. The CDR3 consists of 17 residues. The V and J ends lost 2 bases and 5 bases respectively, with 21 bases between them. In germline, CDR1 is MDHEN, CDR2 SYDVKM. This CDR3 reads CASSLLGAVGVGETQYF. CDR3 bases: TGTGCCAGCAGTTTACTGGGTGCAGTGGGCGTAGGGGAGACCCAGTACTTC.

The chain combines TRBV4-1 with TRBJ2-7, with TRBD2 matching 14 bases. Germline V lookup: CDR1 MGHRA, CDR2 YSYEKL. The CDR3 length is 16 residues. V gave up 3 bases and J gave up 6 bases; unmatched junction bases: 7. For the CDR3, the DNA is TGCGCCAGCAGCCAGAGACTAGCGGGGGGGTTTGGCGAGCAGTACTTC. Its protein is CASSQRLAGGFGEQYF.

The J gene is TRBJ2-5, the V gene TRBV20-1, with D hard to call. This CDR3 spans 10 amino acids. V gave up 3 bases and J gave up 5 bases, with 4 bases separating them. CDR1 is DFQATT and CDR2 is SNEGSKA in the germline V gene (reference sequence). The CDR3 loop reads CSASYETQYF. CDR3 nucleotide sequence: TGCAGTGCTAGTTACGAGACCCAGTACTTC.

The CDR3 coding sequence is TGTGCCAGCAGTGATGCCTACGGGCGTTTGTACGAGCAGTACTTC. Residues: CASSDAYGRLYEQYF. The chain recombines TRBV6-1 with TRBJ2-7; D is uncertain. Trimming cost V 3 bases and J 4 bases, with 16 bases left between them. CDR1 and CDR2 (germline): MNHNS, SASEGT. The CDR3 contains 15 residues.

Only a few counts were recorded for this clone. V usage is TRBV4-3 and J usage is TRBJ2-7; 8 bases match TRBD2. J was trimmed by 4 bases and V by 1 base; bases with no gene match: 6. The CDR3 consists of 15 residues. Germline V gene data show CDR1 as LGHNA and CDR2 as YSLEER. CDR3: CASSQGGTSRYEQYF. CDR3 in DNA: TGCGCCAGCAGCCAAGGCGGGACTAGTCGTTACGAGCAGTACTTC.

CDR3 nucleotide sequence: TGCGCCAGCAGCTCCCGGACAGGGGGACATGGCTACACCTTC. Its protein product is CASSSRTGGHGYTF. J is TRBJ1-2 and V is TRBV5-1; TRBD1 matches 10 bases. The CDR3 loop spans 14 amino acids. Germline V lookup: CDR1 SGHRS, CDR2 YFSETQ. J was trimmed by 6 bases and V by 3 bases; bases with no gene match: 5.

This clone was observed a few times. The DNA for the CDR3 is TGCAGCGTTGGGCGGGACTTGGGAACAGATACGCAGTATTTT. Its protein is CSVGRDLGTDTQYF. V and J are TRBV29-1 and TRBJ2-3; weak D call: TRBD2 (6 bases). The CDR3 extends over 14 amino acids. Trimming took 4 bases from V and 3 from J, leaving 14 bases between them. Germline loops: CDR1 SQVTM, CDR2 ANQGSEA.

J is TRBJ2-3 and V is TRBV14, with D possibly matching TRBD1 (5 bases). Germline CDR1 reads SGHDN; CDR2 reads FVKESK. Trimming cost V 0 bases and J 4 bases, with 8 bases left between them. The CDR3 is 14 amino acids. CDR3 DNA: TGTGCCAGCAGCCAAGAGATAGGGGCAGATACGCAGTATTTT. It translates to CASSQEIGADTQYF.

The rearrangement joins TRBV10-3 to TRBJ1-5; D remains ambiguous. Between the trimmed V and J ends, which lost 4 bases and 0 bases, there was a span of 4 bases. The CDR3 totals 13 residues. The germline gives CDR1 ENHRY, CDR2 SYGVKD. The CDR3 protein is CAISGSSNQPQHF. DNA for the CDR3: TGTGCCATCAGTGGCAGTAGCAATCAGCCCCAGCATTTT.

This clone was counted a single time. This chain uses TRBV7-8 with TRBJ1-3, with TRBD1 identical over 8 bases. J gave up 2 bases and V 2 bases, and 2 bases lay outside the gene matches. The CDR3 runs to 15 residues. Germline-derived CDR1 and CDR2 are SGHVS and FQNEAQ. CDR3 DNA sequence: TGTGCCAGCAGCTTACAGGGGGCGCCTGGAAACACCATATATTTT. As protein: CASSLQGAPGNTIYF. The full variable domain, its missing parts supplied by reference TRBV7-8 and TRBJ1-3, is GAGVSQSPRYKVAKRGQDVALRCDPISGHVSLFWYQQALGQGPEFLTYFQNEAQLDKSGLPSDRFFAERPEGSVSTLKIQRTQQEDSAVYLCASSLQGAPGNTIYFGEGSWLTVV.

The chain recombines TRBV10-2 with TRBJ1-3; 7 positions match TRBD1. The V segment lost 4 bases and the J segment 0 bases; nucleotides outside the gene matches: 9. CDR1 WSHSY and CDR2 SAAADI come from the germline V gene. The length of the CDR3 is 17 residues. The CDR3 DNA is TGCGCCAGCAGTGTTGCCCGCAGGGGGAACTCTGGAAACACCATATATTTT. This gives the protein CASSVARRGNSGNTIYF.

V gene TRBV7-2 combines with J gene TRBJ2-7, with D unresolved. Germline V gene data show CDR1 as SGHTA and CDR2 as FQGNSA. The CDR3 has 13 amino acids. V lost 1 base to trimming and J lost 7 bases, with 11 bases between them. CDR3: CASSLDEGREQYF. The CDR3 DNA sequence: TGTGCCAGCAGCTTAGACGAAGGGCGGGAGCAGTACTTC. Combining the CDR3 with reference TRBV7-2 and TRBJ2-7 gives the whole variable domain GAGVSQSPSNKVTEKGKDVELRCDPISGHTALYWYRQSLGQGLEFLIYFQGNSAPDKSGLPSDRFSAERTGGSVSTLTIQRTQQEDSAVYLCASSLDEGREQYFGPGTRLTVT.

The chain uses TRBV15 and TRBJ1-4; perhaps TRBD1 as D (5 bases). The CDR3 sequence is 16 residues long. Trimming took off 1 base at V and 6 bases at J, with 15 bases between the two ends. The germline V gene has CDR1 LNHNV and CDR2 YYDKDF (reference sequence). CDR3 bases: TGTGCCACCAGCAGAGGGGGCTACGGGAGACATGAAAAACTGTTTTTT. Translation: CATSRGGYGRHEKLFF.

This clone was counted ten times or more. V and J are TRBV28 and TRBJ2-5; D unresolved. CDR3 length equals 12 residues. Trimming shortened V by 1 base and J by 5 bases, and 5 bases separated the two germline ends. Looked up from germline, CDR1 is MDHEN and CDR2 is SYDVKM. The CDR3 spells CASSLYGETQYF. In DNA, the CDR3 is TGTGCCAGCAGTTTATATGGTGAGACCCAGTACTTC.

As DNA, the CDR3 is TGCGCCAGCACGCAGGGGTTAAACAATGAGCAGTTCTTC. This encodes CASTQGLNNEQFF. The chain is built from TRBV10-1 and TRBJ2-1; a weak D match, TRBD1 (6 bases). Germline CDR1 WNHNN, CDR2 SYGVQD (reference sequence). The CDR3 is 13 amino acids. Trimming removed 7 bases from V and 5 bases from J, with 12 bases in between.

The V gene is TRBV5-1, the J gene TRBJ2-5, with D perhaps matching TRBD1 (6 bases). The CDR3 covers 14 residues. Germline V gene data show CDR1 as SGHRS and CDR2 as YFSETQ. V was clipped by 3 bases and J by 1 base, with 10 bases between them. In nucleotides, the CDR3 is TGCGCCAGCAGCTGGGGGACATTCCAAGAGACCCAGTACTTC. This gives the protein CASSWGTFQETQYF.

The gene calls are TRBV28 and TRBJ2-1, with TRBD2 as a possible D gene (5 bases). The CDR3 runs 12 residues. Per germline, CDR1 MDHEN and CDR2 SYDVKM. V dropped 5 bases and J dropped 5 bases, with 7 bases sitting between them. CDR3 nucleotide sequence: TGTGCCAGCAGTCGGGATAACAATGAGCAGTTCTTC. Translation: CASSRDNNEQFF.

As to this clone: Other DNA sequences from this sample encode an identical CDR3 as well. J is TRBJ1-1 and V is TRBV28; D not resolved. The germline V and J ends were trimmed by 3 bases and 4 bases, with 9 bases remaining between them. Germline V gene data show CDR1 as MDHEN and CDR2 as SYDVKM. The CDR3 loop spans 13 amino acids. This CDR3 reads CASSFSAGTEAFF. CDR3 nucleotide sequence: TGTGCCAGCAGTTTTTCGGCGGGCACTGAAGCTTTCTTT. Full variable domain (outside the CDR3, taken from reference TRBV28 and TRBJ1-1): DVKVTQSSRYLVKRTGEKVFLECVQDMDHENMFWYRQDPGLGLRLIYFSYDVKMKEKGDIPEGYSVSREKKERFSLILESASTNQTSMYLCASSFSAGTEAFFGQGTRLTVV.

The table lists this clone with a few counts. This chain's CDR3 is CASRGVEVRELFF. The DNA for the CDR3 is TGTGCCAGCAGAGGGGTTGAAGTGAGGGAGCTGTTTTTT. The chain uses TRBV2 and TRBJ2-2; a possible D gene is TRBD1 (5 bases). The CDR3 spans 13 residues. The V gene's germline CDR1 is SNHLY and CDR2 FYNNEI. V was trimmed by 6 bases and J by 9 bases, leaving 14 bases between them.